The sequence of this TCR beta chain was determined in a study of T-cell reconstitution after alpha-beta-depleted transplantation in children. General study results and limits: Expanded clones from the graft, numbering several hundred, reportedly supplied alpha-beta T cells about two months after transplant.

The CDR3 has 15 amino acids. V was pared by 3 bases and J by 6 bases, with 15 bases between. Comments on this clonotype: The target antigen is unknown.

TCRbeta library construction was performed incorporating unique molecular identifiers. A single record per CDR3 protein comes from TCRdb applying MiXCR to the PCR reads. Among some 200,000 distinct CDR3 sequences, approximately 8% were seen once, and the ten largest hold approximately 34%. The sequencing here drew on PBMCs, mostly from graft donor cells, taken 360 days after TCRalphabeta/CD19-depleted stem cell transplant. This TCR was sampled from a male patient under 10 years old who had a stem cell transplant for acute myeloid leukemia, so the T cells may come from the graft donor. V usage is TRBV12-3 or TRBV12-4 and J usage is TRBJ2-4; no firm D call. As DNA, the CDR3 is TGTGCCAGCAGTTTTTATCAAGCCCCACGAAACATTCAGTACTTC. This codes for CASSFYQAPRNIQYF.